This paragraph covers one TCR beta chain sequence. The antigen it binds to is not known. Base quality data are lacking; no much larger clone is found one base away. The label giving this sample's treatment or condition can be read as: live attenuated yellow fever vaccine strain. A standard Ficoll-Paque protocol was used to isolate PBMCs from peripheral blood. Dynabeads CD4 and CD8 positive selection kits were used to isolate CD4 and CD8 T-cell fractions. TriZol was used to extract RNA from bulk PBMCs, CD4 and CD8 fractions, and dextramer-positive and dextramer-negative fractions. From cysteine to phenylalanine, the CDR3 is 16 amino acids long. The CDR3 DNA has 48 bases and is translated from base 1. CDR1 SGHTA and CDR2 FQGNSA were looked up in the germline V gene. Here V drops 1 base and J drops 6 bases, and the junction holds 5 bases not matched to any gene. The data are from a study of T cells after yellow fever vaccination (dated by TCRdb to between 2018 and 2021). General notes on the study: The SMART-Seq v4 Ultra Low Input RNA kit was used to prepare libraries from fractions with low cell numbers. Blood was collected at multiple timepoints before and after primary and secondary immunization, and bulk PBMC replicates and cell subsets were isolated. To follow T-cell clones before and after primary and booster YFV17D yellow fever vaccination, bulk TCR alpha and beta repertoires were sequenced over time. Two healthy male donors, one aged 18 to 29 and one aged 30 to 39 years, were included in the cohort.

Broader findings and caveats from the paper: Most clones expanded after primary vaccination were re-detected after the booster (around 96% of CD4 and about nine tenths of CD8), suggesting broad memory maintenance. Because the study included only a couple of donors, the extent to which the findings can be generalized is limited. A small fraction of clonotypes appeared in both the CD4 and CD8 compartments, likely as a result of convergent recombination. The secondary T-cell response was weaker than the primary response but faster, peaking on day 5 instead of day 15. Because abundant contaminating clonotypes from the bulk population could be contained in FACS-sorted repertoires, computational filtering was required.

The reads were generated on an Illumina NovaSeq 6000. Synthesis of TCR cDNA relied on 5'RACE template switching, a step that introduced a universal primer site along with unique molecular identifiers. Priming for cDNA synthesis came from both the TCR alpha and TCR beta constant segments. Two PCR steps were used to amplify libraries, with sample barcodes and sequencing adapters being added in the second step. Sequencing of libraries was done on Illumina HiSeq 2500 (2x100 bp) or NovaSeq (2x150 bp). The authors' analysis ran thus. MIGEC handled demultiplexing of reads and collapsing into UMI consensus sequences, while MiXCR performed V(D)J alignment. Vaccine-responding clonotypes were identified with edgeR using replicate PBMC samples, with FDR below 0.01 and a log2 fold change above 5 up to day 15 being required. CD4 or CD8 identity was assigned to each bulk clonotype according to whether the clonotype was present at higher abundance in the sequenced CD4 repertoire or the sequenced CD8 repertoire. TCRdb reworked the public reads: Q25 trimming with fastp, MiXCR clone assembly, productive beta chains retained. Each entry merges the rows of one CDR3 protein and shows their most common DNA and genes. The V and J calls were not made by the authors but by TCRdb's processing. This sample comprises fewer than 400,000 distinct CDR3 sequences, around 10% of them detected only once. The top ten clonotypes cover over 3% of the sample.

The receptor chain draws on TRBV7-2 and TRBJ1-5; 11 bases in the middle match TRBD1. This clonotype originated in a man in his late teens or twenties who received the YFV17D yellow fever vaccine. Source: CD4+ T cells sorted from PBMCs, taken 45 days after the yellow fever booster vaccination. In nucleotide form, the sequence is TGTGCCAGCAGCTTAGGAGGGACAGGGGGAGGTCAGCCCCAGCATTTT. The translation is CASSLGGTGGGQPQHF. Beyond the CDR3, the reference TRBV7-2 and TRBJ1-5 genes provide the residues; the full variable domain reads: GAGVSQSPSNKVTEKGKDVELRCDPISGHTALYWYRQSLGQGLEFLIYFQGNSAPDKSGLPSDRFSAERTGGSVSTLTIQRTQQEDSAVYLCASSLGGTGGGQPQHFGDGTRLSIL.